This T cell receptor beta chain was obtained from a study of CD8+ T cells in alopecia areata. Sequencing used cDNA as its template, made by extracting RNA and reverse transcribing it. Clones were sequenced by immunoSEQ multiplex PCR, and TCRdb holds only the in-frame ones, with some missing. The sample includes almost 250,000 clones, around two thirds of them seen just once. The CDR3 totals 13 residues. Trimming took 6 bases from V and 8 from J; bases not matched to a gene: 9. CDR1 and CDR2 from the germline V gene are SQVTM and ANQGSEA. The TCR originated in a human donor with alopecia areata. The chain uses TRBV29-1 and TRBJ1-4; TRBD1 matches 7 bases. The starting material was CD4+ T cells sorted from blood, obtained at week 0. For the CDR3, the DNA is TGCAGCGTGGGTGACAGGGTAGAGGAAAAACTGTTTTTT. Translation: CSVGDRVEEKLFF.